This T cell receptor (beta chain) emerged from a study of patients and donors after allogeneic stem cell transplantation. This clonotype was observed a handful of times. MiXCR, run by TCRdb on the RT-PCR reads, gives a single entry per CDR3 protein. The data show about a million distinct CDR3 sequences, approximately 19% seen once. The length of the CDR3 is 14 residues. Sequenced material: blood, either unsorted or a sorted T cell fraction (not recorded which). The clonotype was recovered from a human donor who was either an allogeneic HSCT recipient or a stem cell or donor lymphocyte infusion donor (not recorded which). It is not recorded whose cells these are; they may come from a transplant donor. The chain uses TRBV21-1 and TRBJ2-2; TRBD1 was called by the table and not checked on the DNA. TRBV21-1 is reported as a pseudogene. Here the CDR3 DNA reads TGTGCCATACCAGACAGACCGAACACCGGGGAGCTGTTTTTT. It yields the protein CAIPDRPNTGELFF.